This T cell receptor beta chain emerged from a study of cytomegalovirus exposure and HLA in healthy donors. General study findings and limits: It was reported that TCR beta sequences correctly inferred the HLA-A and HLA-B alleles for most subjects. Three CMV-associated chains proved CMV antigen-specific in vitro.

In the PCR, 60 Vbeta and 13 Jbeta primers were used. Here immunoSEQ multiplex PCR was the method, and the copy in TCRdb shows in-frame clones only, minus some. The sample includes roughly 230,000 clones, around 90% of them seen just once. On this clone: What it binds is unknown.

CDR3 size: 13 residues. The ends were cut back, 3 bases at V and 4 bases at J, with 10 bases in the middle. Germline V gene lookup returns CDR1 SGHAT and CDR2 FQNNGV. Sequencing was carried out using PBMCs. This receptor was obtained from a girl aged 2 to 10 in good health and CMV-seronegative. The chain links TRBV11-2 to TRBJ2-7, with D possibly TRBD1 on 5 matching bases. The CDR3 DNA follows: TGTGCCAGCAGCTTGACCGCAGGGTACGAGCAGTACTTC. Translation: CASSLTAGYEQYF.